One sample yielded the 8 T cell receptor beta chains listed below, sequenced in a study of blood T cells in healthy people across ages. Combining a sample-barcoded 5' primer with a J-beta primer mix, a second PCR ran for about 7 to 11 cycles. TCRdb re-analysed the 5' RACE reads in MiXCR, keeping a single row per CDR3 protein. The sample shows 1.4 million to 1.5 million distinct CDR3 sequences, 42% of them seen only once. The specimen was blood. These TCRs come from a young woman in good health.

Points on this clonotype: Mismatch with germline at one junction end may stem from a read error. The rearrangement links TRBV18 to TRBJ2-1; D remains unclear. The CDR3 sequence is 14 residues long. Germline V gene sequence: CDR1 KGHSH, CDR2 LQKENI. CDR3 nucleotides: TGTGCCGGCTCACCACCAACTCTTTACAATGAGCAGTTCTTC. It codes for CAGSPPTLYNEQFF.

V is TRBV20-1 and J is TRBJ2-6; 9 bases fit TRBD1. This CDR3 region has 16 residues. V shed 6 bases and J 0 bases; nucleotides not matched to a gene: 6. Germline CDR1 and CDR2: DFQATT and SNEGSKA (reference sequence). CDR3 sequence (DNA): TGCAGTGCCGGACAGGGGTCCAGCTCTGGGGCCAACGTCCTGACTTTC. Protein sequence: CSAGQGSSSGANVLTF.

The chain is built from TRBV5-1 and TRBJ2-1; D is perhaps TRBD1 (6 bases). Germline-derived CDR1 and CDR2 are SGHRS and YFSETQ. There are 15 residues in the CDR3. Between the trimmed V and J ends, which lost 3 bases and 6 bases, there was a span of 16 bases. The CDR3 nucleotides are TGCGCCAGCAGCTCCCGGGACAAAACCGGCAATGAGCAGTTCTTC. The encoded protein is CASSSRDKTGNEQFF.

The V gene is TRBV3-1, the J gene TRBJ1-2; D not resolved. Per the germline V gene, CDR1 is LGHDT and CDR2 is YNNKEL (reference sequence). This CDR3 contains 15 residues. V shed 5 bases and J shed 4 bases, with 17 bases lying between them. The chain's CDR3 is CASSDAANRGYGYTF. CDR3 bases: TGTGCCAGCAGCGATGCAGCTAACCGGGGCTATGGCTACACCTTC.

The chain carries TRBV6-1 and TRBJ1-1; D unresolved. Germline-derived CDR1 and CDR2 are MNHNS and SASEGT. This CDR3 region has 13 residues. V dropped 3 bases and J dropped 1 base, with 6 bases sitting between them. The CDR3: CASSETRNTEAFF. The CDR3 DNA sequence: TGTGCCAGCAGTGAGACGCGGAACACTGAAGCTTTCTTT.

This clonotype showed up many times. The V gene is TRBV27, the J gene TRBJ2-3, with 8 bases matching TRBD2. This CDR3 region has 16 residues. CDR1 is MNHEY and CDR2 is SMNVEV in the germline V gene (reference sequence). The V and J ends lost 6 bases and 2 bases, in that order; junction bases with no gene match: 10. Here the CDR3 reads CASRSHGGGNTDTQYF. In nucleotides, the CDR3 is TGTGCCAGCAGATCCCATGGCGGGGGGAACACAGATACGCAGTATTTT.

This clonotype has at least ten counts. The chain recombines TRBV18 with TRBJ2-5, with 8 nucleotides matching TRBD1. This CDR3 is 14 amino acids long. The V segment lost 1 base and the J segment 2 bases; nucleotides outside the gene matches: 0. Per the germline V gene, CDR1 is KGHSH and CDR2 is LQKENI. CDR3 protein: CASSPRTGQETQYF. CDR3 nucleotides: TGTGCCAGCTCACCACGGACAGGGCAAGAGACCCAGTACTTC.

As for this clonotype: This may be a read error: a much more frequent sequence differs by one nucleotide. CDR3 in amino acids: CASGRGHSACEQYF. The CDR3 DNA is TGTGCCAGCGGCCGAGGGCACAGCGCCTGCGAGCAGTACTTC. J is TRBJ2-5 and V is TRBV12-3 or TRBV12-4, with a possible D match to TRBD2 (5 bases). The end of the DNA is better explained by TRBJ2-7, so the J call may be wrong. This CDR3 region has 14 residues.